The present entry profiles one T cell receptor (beta chain) with its context. This entry is derived from a study of blood T cells in healthy people across ages. Study context: Through template switching, about one barcoded beta molecule was captured per two T cells, as measured in model experiments.

This CDR3 is 14 amino acids long. V was clipped by 8 bases and J by 3 bases; unmatched bases: 8. CDR1 and CDR2 (germline): MNHEY, SMNVEV (reference sequence). The use of a sample-barcoded 5' primer and a J-beta primer mix characterized a second PCR of about 6 to 11 cycles. Every cDNA molecule carried a tag from a template-switch adaptor bearing 12 random nucleotides. TCRdb ran MiXCR on the 5' RACE reads and lists one entry per CDR3 protein. The data contain over 1,500,000 distinct CDR3 sequences, around half of them seen just once; the ten biggest clones take up around 2.1%. The clonotype comes from a woman aged 40 to 50 in good health. Sequencing was carried out using blood. The chain links TRBV27 to TRBJ1-1; 8 nucleotides match TRBD1. CDR3 loop: CASQHRGGHTEAFF. DNA for the CDR3: TGTGCCAGCCAACACAGGGGGGGTCACACTGAAGCTTTCTTT.